Presented here are 15 T cell receptor beta chains from one specimen sequenced in a study of cytomegalovirus exposure and HLA in healthy donors. The PCR used 60 Vbeta and 13 Jbeta primers. TCRdb's copy holds only in-frame clones and misses some; the assay was immunoSEQ multiplex PCR. The sample includes around 110,000 clones, 66% of them seen just once. Material for sequencing was PBMCs. All receptors come from a man between 18 and 29 years old in good health and CMV-seronegative.

V gene TRBV28 combines with J gene TRBJ1-5, with TRBD1 matching 7 bases. The CDR3 is 15 amino acids. The ends lost 7 bases at V and 1 base at J; junction bases unmatched: 7. The germline gives CDR1 MDHEN, CDR2 SYDVKM. The CDR3: CASTVLQGSNQPQHF. The CDR3 coding sequence is TGTGCCAGCACGGTTCTACAGGGGAGCAATCAGCCCCAGCATTTT.

About this clone itself: One junction end disagrees with the germline gene, perhaps due to a read error. The V and J genes are TRBV7-9 and TRBJ1-2; 7 bases line up with TRBD1. CDR3 length: 16 amino acids. Germline V lookup: CDR1 SEHNR, CDR2 FQNEAQ (reference sequence). The CDR3 nucleotides read TGTGCCAGCAGCTTAGCATCGGGACAGATGGGCTATGGCTACCCCTTC. Its protein is CASSLASGQMGYGYPF.

This clone has a handful of counts. In nucleotides, the CDR3 is TGTGCCAGCAGTGGGCAGGGCTGGACCGGGGAGCTGTTTTTT. It is translated as CASSGQGWTGELFF. This chain joins TRBV6-1 and TRBJ2-2, with D tentatively TRBD1 (5 bases). The CDR3 totals 14 residues. V gave up 4 bases and J gave up 5 bases, with 11 bases separating them. In germline, CDR1 is MNHNS, CDR2 SASEGT.

The V gene is TRBV30, the J gene TRBJ2-1; 8 bases align to TRBD2. From germline, CDR1 is GTSNPN and CDR2 SVGIG (reference sequence). V shed 0 bases and J 0 bases; nucleotides not matched to a gene: 4. This CDR3 contains 16 residues. The DNA for the CDR3 is TGTGCCTGGAGTGTACCTGGACTAGCCTCCTACAATGAGCAGTTCTTC. It translates to CAWSVPGLASYNEQFF.

This clone has a single count. The chain links TRBV7-3 to TRBJ2-1; the D is unclear. Germline assignment: CDR1 SGHTA and CDR2 FQGTGA. V lost 4 bases and J lost 8, with 12 bases in between. This CDR3 contains 13 residues. The CDR3 sequence is CASSSPTGDEQFF. CDR3 DNA sequence: TGTGCCAGCAGCTCCCCCACGGGTGATGAGCAGTTCTTC.

V is TRBV30 and J is TRBJ1-5; D might be TRBD1 (5 bases). Per the germline V gene, CDR1 is GTSNPN and CDR2 is SVGIG (reference sequence). V was clipped by 3 bases and J by 5 bases, with 14 bases between them. The CDR3 spans 14 residues. The CDR3 spells CAWSPGGAYQPQHF. CDR3 sequence (DNA): TGTGCCTGGAGCCCCGGTGGGGCGTATCAGCCCCAGCATTTT.

This chain joins TRBV11-3 and TRBJ2-1; 7 bases match TRBD1. The CDR3 covers 16 residues. Germline CDR1 SGHNT, CDR2 YENEEA. V shed 0 bases, J shed 6 bases, and the junction held 8 bases outside the gene matches. The CDR3 DNA is TGTGCCAGCAGCTTAGAAGGGGGCGCCGGTTCCAATGAGCAGTTCTTC. Its translation is CASSLEGGAGSNEQFF.

This clone turned up a few times. V is TRBV7-9 and J is TRBJ2-5, with 13 bases fitting TRBD2. The CDR3 covers 15 residues. CDR1 and CDR2 (germline): SEHNR, FQNEAQ (reference sequence). V gave up 4 bases and J gave up 7 bases; unmatched junction bases: 6. The CDR3 spells CASSSRLAGGGTQYF. CDR3 bases: TGTGCCAGCAGCTCCCGACTAGCGGGAGGAGGGACCCAGTACTTC.

V and J are TRBV15 and TRBJ2-2; D gene ambiguous. The V and J ends lost 9 bases and 6 bases respectively, with 11 bases between them. Germline lookup yields CDR1 LNHNV and CDR2 YYDKDF (reference sequence). This CDR3 spans 12 amino acids. In DNA form, the CDR3 reads TGTGCCACGCGGATTTACGCCGGGGAGCTGTTTTTT. Translated, it gives CATRIYAGELFF.

The chain employs TRBV25-1 and TRBJ2-3; weak D call: TRBD2 (5 bases). V lost 3 bases, J lost 6 bases, and 16 bases lay in between. This CDR3 spans 15 amino acids. CDR1 and CDR2 from the germline V gene are MGHDK and SYGVNS. The CDR3 here is CASSDLRDNLDTQYF. Written as DNA, the CDR3 is TGTGCCAGCAGTGATTTACGGGATAATTTGGATACGCAGTATTTT.

The rearrangement uses TRBV7-9 and TRBJ2-2, with 7 bases identical to TRBD1. CDR3 size: 17 residues. With 4 bases clipped from V and 2 bases from J, the junction kept 10 bases outside the gene matches. Germline-derived CDR1 and CDR2 are SEHNR and FQNEAQ (reference sequence). The CDR3 reads CASSSNRGGRNTGELFF. CDR3 DNA sequence: TGTGCCAGCAGCTCAAACCGAGGGGGCCGAAACACCGGGGAGCTGTTTTTT.

This chain connects TRBV11-3 to TRBJ1-5, with D possibly TRBD1 on 5 matching bases. CDR3 length: 15 residues. V gave up 3 bases and J gave up 6 bases, with 15 bases separating them. Germline V gene data show CDR1 as SGHNT and CDR2 as YENEEA. The CDR3 spells CASSFLGDVSQPQHF. CDR3 coding DNA: TGTGCCAGCAGCTTCCTAGGGGATGTTAGTCAGCCCCAGCATTTT. Supplemented by reference TRBV11-3 and TRBJ1-5, the full variable domain reads EAGVVQSPRYKIIEKKQPVAFWCNPISGHNTLYWYLQNLGQGPELLIRYENEEAVDDSQLPKDRFSAERLKGVDSTLKIQPAELGDSAVYLCASSFLGDVSQPQHFGDGTRLSIL.

This chain joins TRBV25-1 and TRBJ2-7, with a weak D call TRBD1 (6 bases). The germline CDR1 and CDR2 sequences are MGHDK and SYGVNS. V lost 7 bases and J 7 bases, leaving 14 bases between the germline ends. The CDR3 has 12 residues. The CDR3 DNA sequence: TGTGCCAGCACAAGGGGGTTGGGGGAGCAGTACTTC. It translates to CASTRGLGEQYF.

V usage is TRBV7-2 and J usage is TRBJ2-3; a possible D gene is TRBD1 (5 bases). Germline lookup yields CDR1 SGHTA and CDR2 FQGNSA. V shed 3 bases and J shed 5 bases, with 18 bases lying between them. The CDR3 consists of 16 residues. In DNA form, the CDR3 reads TGTGCCAGCAGCTTTAAAAGGGGTTCTGGTGGAGATACGCAGTATTTT. The encoded protein is CASSFKRGSGGDTQYF. Full variable domain (outside the CDR3, taken from reference TRBV7-2 and TRBJ2-3): GAGVSQSPSNKVTEKGKDVELRCDPISGHTALYWYRQSLGQGLEFLIYFQGNSAPDKSGLPSDRFSAERTGGSVSTLTIQRTQQEDSAVYLCASSFKRGSGGDTQYFGPGTRLTVL.

In its sample, this clone was seen a few times. As DNA, the CDR3 is TGCGCCAGCAGCTTCTCCCCGGGCCTCACGGGAGAAAAACTGTTTTTT. Protein: CASSFSPGLTGEKLFF. The rearrangement links TRBV5-1 to TRBJ1-4; D is unclear. Germline assignment: CDR1 SGHRS and CDR2 YFSETQ. The CDR3 extends over 16 amino acids. Trimming left V 2 bases short and J 8 bases short, with 19 bases between.